This TCR beta chain came from a study of identical twins (dated by TCRdb to 2016 to 2018). A note on the overall study: TCR alpha and beta repertoires from monozygotic twins, unrelated adults of various ages and cord blood were deep-sequenced to test whether fetal clonotypes persist. To rule out contamination, replicate twin experiments were performed at different times with different library preparation protocols. On the study overall, not on this receptor specifically: Fewer insertions were carried by abundant cord blood beta clonotypes, a similar but weaker trend appeared in young adult naive repertoires, and no such trend appeared in memory repertoires. In beta out-of-frame sequences, excess twin sharing was weaker, because having fewer shared sequences lowered the signal-to-noise ratio. Compared with coincidental sharing between unrelated individuals, out-of-frame TCR alpha sequences shared between twins showed an excess of sequences with low generation probability. Zero-insertion analyses could be partly confounded by invariant T cells such as MAIT and iNKT, although diverse VJ usage argued against such confounding for most clonotypes. Because the same donors could not be followed over many years, conclusions were based on cross-sectional statistical analysis. Recombination models systematically underestimated out-of-frame TCR alpha sharing in monozygotic twins but agreed with sharing between unrelated individuals.

Libraries were built with 5' RACE. Reads for this sample came from an Illumina HiSeq 2000. A universal primer binding site was added through template switching, and the final cDNA carried a unique molecular identifier so that TCR cDNA molecules could be counted accurately. First-strand cDNA for TCR alpha and beta chains was synthesized from specific primers in the conserved constant-segment region. Each cDNA library was double barcoded, with a SMART-Mk sample barcode plus Illumina barcodes, to control for contamination. TruSeq adapter sequences and Illumina sample barcodes were added in two successive PCR steps. The Illumina HiSeq platform was used with custom primers to sequence TCR alpha and beta cDNA libraries. The paper's processing steps were these. MiGEC processed the raw reads to extract unique molecular identifiers, while MiXCR was used to determine the CDR3 positions. Recombination models were inferred per individual with the repgenHMM and IGoR tools using an EM algorithm. The tcR package in R was used for shared clonotype analysis, with sharing normalized by the product of cloneset sizes. To study raw recombination free of thymic and clonal selection effects, out-of-frame nonproductive sequences were analyzed. The public reads were reanalyzed by TCRdb: fastp trimming at Q25, MiXCR alignment, in-frame beta chains only. Each CDR3 protein gets just one entry, which takes the most common genes and DNA from the rows behind it. The V and J calls and clone size are TCRdb's, not the authors'. Within this sample are around 500,000 distinct CDR3 sequences, with about 14% of them counted one time only. The ten biggest clones cover roughly 0.56% of the sample.

V is clipped by 4 bases and J by 0 bases, and the sequence between their germline boundaries is 5 bases long. The CDR3 goes from the cysteine to the phenylalanine over 13 residues. The CDR3 DNA has 39 bases and is translated from base 1. This clonotype was picked up many times. The specificity of this receptor is unknown. No base quality information exists; no much larger clone differs at one position. All donors were healthy Caucasians. Three pairs of female monozygotic twins, all aged roughly 18 to 29 years, were included in the twin cohort. Positive isolation kits from Invitrogen were used to isolate the CD4+ and CD8+ T cell populations. Separately, the same data were catalogued under a study of yellow fever vaccine responses in identical twins. As the second paper documents: According to the authors, the vaccine-induced T cell response in identical twins seemed to be partly convergent and partly specific to each individual. In the study, vaccine-responding T cell clones were precisely tracked in identical twins.

The rearranged segments are TRBV12-3 or TRBV12-4 and TRBJ2-3; the D gene cannot be resolved reliably. Sequenced input: CD4+ T cells sorted from blood. This TCR came from a woman aged 18-29 years in good health. Here the CDR3 is given as CASSSPSTDTQYF. The DNA reads TGTGCCAGCAGTTCCCCTAGCACAGATACGCAGTATTTT.